The 25 T cell receptor beta chains in this list originate from one sample, sequenced in a study of T-cell memory formation after mild COVID-19. Via MiXCR, TCRdb re-called the 5' RACE reads, giving one row per CDR3 protein. The data show hundreds of thousands of distinct CDR3 sequences, less than 25% seen once. The sequenced sample was PBMCs or a T cell subset sorted from them (not recorded which). These receptor sequences come from an adult woman who had mild COVID-19 (a few samples of this study predate the infection). Cell type and time point are not known.

The CDR3 loop reads CASSYTGLAKETQYF. The CDR3 region has the DNA TGTGCCAGCAGTTACACGGGACTAGCGAAGGAGACCCAGTACTTC. The chain employs TRBV6-2 or TRBV6-3 and TRBJ2-5; 10 bases match TRBD2. Trimming cost V 2 bases and J 5 bases; bases outside gene matches: 5. CDR1 and CDR2 (germline): MNHEY, SVGEGT. The CDR3 sequence is 15 residues long.

This clonotype has more than one count but fewer than ten. This chain links TRBV7-2 with TRBJ2-1, with D possibly being TRBD2 (5 bases). The CDR3 length is 14 residues. Germline loops: CDR1 SGHTA, CDR2 FQGNSA. Between the trimmed V and J ends, which lost 4 bases and 7 bases, there was a span of 14 bases. The CDR3 is CASSYLAPGNEQFF. CDR3 DNA sequence: TGTGCCAGCAGCTACCTGGCCCCGGGGAATGAGCAGTTCTTC.

This clonotype was seen a handful of times. The J gene is TRBJ2-1, the V gene TRBV20-1, with unresolved D. Germline V gene lookup returns CDR1 DFQATT and CDR2 SNEGSKA (reference sequence). The CDR3 totals 14 residues. With 0 bases removed from V and 0 bases from J, the gap between germline ends came to 6 bases. CDR3 in DNA: TGCAGTGCTAGAGATCAGAGCTCCTACAATGAGCAGTTCTTC. Its protein is CSARDQSSYNEQFF.

The rearrangement joins TRBV5-1 to TRBJ1-3; no firm D call. Trimming cost V 5 bases and J 4 bases, with 7 bases left between them. The length of the CDR3 is 12 residues. The germline V gene encodes CDR1 SGHRS and CDR2 YFSETQ. CDR3 protein: CASRGGGNTIYF. CDR3 nucleotide sequence: TGCGCCAGCAGGGGTGGGGGAAACACCATATATTTT.

V and J are TRBV18 and TRBJ1-5; no clear D. V was shortened by 2 bases and J by 2 bases, with 7 bases between the two germline ends. The CDR3 is made up of 14 amino acids. The germline V gene encodes CDR1 KGHSH and CDR2 LQKENI. DNA of the CDR3: TGTGCCAGCTCACCAGACGGGGGCAATCAGCCCCAGCATTTT. Protein: CASSPDGGNQPQHF.

This clonotype was detected only a few times. J is TRBJ2-5 and V is TRBV3-1, with TRBD2 identical over 8 bases. V lost 3 bases and J lost 6; bases outside the gene matches: 9. Looked up from germline, CDR1 is LGHDT and CDR2 is YNNKEL (reference sequence). The CDR3 extends over 15 amino acids. CDR3 protein: CASSHRGRTRKTQYF. For the CDR3, the DNA is TGTGCCAGCAGCCACCGCGGGAGGACAAGGAAGACCCAGTACTTC.

J is TRBJ2-3 and V is TRBV5-1; D unresolved. This CDR3 contains 13 residues. V lost 6 bases to trimming and J lost 2 bases, with 10 bases between them. Germline CDR1 is SGHRS and CDR2 is YFSETQ. In nucleotides, the CDR3 is TGCGCCAGCAACGCACGAAACACAGATACGCAGTATTTT. Amino acid sequence: CASNARNTDTQYF.

The chain employs TRBV20-1 and TRBJ2-2; D ambiguous. V lost 3 bases and J lost 1, with 15 bases in between. This CDR3 region has 16 residues. Germline V gene sequence: CDR1 DFQATT, CDR2 SNEGSKA (reference sequence). The CDR3, as DNA: TGCAGTGCTAGGGCACCCGAATCCTGGAACACCGGGGAGCTGTTTTTT. It encodes CSARAPESWNTGELFF.

V and J are TRBV25-1 and TRBJ1-1; 11 nucleotides line up with TRBD1. This CDR3 has 14 amino acids. The V segment lost 4 bases and the J segment 6 bases; nucleotides outside the gene matches: 4. Germline V lookup: CDR1 MGHDK, CDR2 SYGVNS. Written as DNA, the CDR3 is TGTGCCAGCAGTGGGGACAGGGGGGACCCTGAAGCTTTCTTT. Translated, it gives CASSGDRGDPEAFF. The full variable domain, rest sourced from reference TRBV25-1 and TRBJ1-1, is EADIYQTPRYLVIGTGKKITLECSQTMGHDKMYWYQQDPGMELHLIHYSYGVNSTEKGDLSSESTVSRIRTEHFPLTLESARPSHTSQYLCASSGDRGDPEAFFGQGTRLTVV.

V is TRBV18 and J is TRBJ2-3, with D hard to call. This CDR3 comprises 15 residues. V lost 4 bases and J lost 0, with 11 bases in between. CDR1 is KGHSH, CDR2 LQKENI, per germline. CDR3 in DNA: TGTGCCAGCTCACAATTCGGTTTAAGCACAGATACGCAGTATTTT. This translates into CASSQFGLSTDTQYF.

Points on this clonotype: The junction and the germline gene differ at one end; a read error may be behind it. The chain has TRBV15 and TRBJ2-7; D is ambiguous. The CDR3 totals 9 residues. Germline V gene lookup returns CDR1 LNHNV and CDR2 YYDKDF (reference sequence). For the CDR3, the DNA is TGTGCCACCAGCTTTACGCAGCACTTC. It specifies CATSFTQHF.

This clonotype was picked up a small number of times. The chain carries TRBV2 and TRBJ2-7, with 14 bases fitting TRBD2. Germline V CDR1 and CDR2: SNHLY, FYNNEI. The V and J ends lost 7 bases and 4 bases, in that order; junction bases with no gene match: 3. This CDR3 comprises 14 residues. The CDR3 nucleotides are TGTGCCAGCAACGGACTAGCGGGGGGTTACGAGCAGTACTTC. Its translation: CASNGLAGGYEQYF.

This clonotype came up many times. The chain joins TRBV20-1 to TRBJ2-3; weak D call: TRBD2 (6 bases). Trimming took 0 bases from V and 2 from J, leaving 18 bases between them. CDR1 and CDR2 from the germline V gene are DFQATT and SNEGSKA (reference sequence). This CDR3 spans 17 amino acids. CDR3 sequence reads: CSARDATRPPNTDTQYF. CDR3 nucleotide sequence: TGCAGTGCTAGAGATGCGACTAGGCCTCCCAACACAGATACGCAGTATTTT.

This clonotype was seen more than once but under ten times. The rearrangement uses TRBV27 and TRBJ2-2; D assignment may be TRBD1 or TRBD2 (5 bases each). Germline CDR1 and CDR2: MNHEY and SMNVEV (reference sequence). Trimming cost V 8 bases and J 5 bases, with 12 bases left between them. This CDR3 region has 13 residues. The CDR3 region has the DNA TGTGCCAGCCTGGGCAGGGAGACCGGGGAGCTGTTTTTT. Amino acids: CASLGRETGELFF.

This clonotype was counted only a few times. The rearrangement uses TRBV7-9 and TRBJ2-7; D unresolved. CDR1 and CDR2 (germline): SEHNR, FQNEAQ (reference sequence). V was clipped by 0 bases and J by 2 bases, with 17 bases between them. This CDR3 has 17 residues. The CDR3 nucleotides are TGTGCCAGCAGCTTAGCGGAGTTTGGTTCAAATACCTACGAGCAGTACTTC. Translated, it gives CASSLAEFGSNTYEQYF.

In this sample, this clonotype turned up a few times. The chain employs TRBV6-1 and TRBJ1-3; D gene ambiguous. Germline V gives CDR1 MNHNS, CDR2 SASEGT. V was trimmed by 1 base and J by 0 bases, leaving 16 bases between them. This CDR3 spans 18 amino acids. CDR3 in DNA: TGTGCCAGCAGTGAAGTTGCATTGTGGCAGACCTCTGGAAACACCATATATTTT. This encodes CASSEVALWQTSGNTIYF.

The chain employs TRBV7-2 and TRBJ1-3; the match to TRBD1 covers 8 bases. This CDR3 has 14 amino acids. V shed 6 bases and J 4 bases; nucleotides not matched to a gene: 5. Germline V gene data show CDR1 as SGHTA and CDR2 as FQGNSA. CDR3: CASRDRVSGNTIYF. The CDR3 nucleotides read TGTGCCAGCAGGGACAGGGTTTCCGGAAACACCATATATTTT. Combining the CDR3 with reference TRBV7-2 and TRBJ1-3 gives the whole variable domain GAGVSQSPSNKVTEKGKDVELRCDPISGHTALYWYRQSLGQGLEFLIYFQGNSAPDKSGLPSDRFSAERTGGSVSTLTIQRTQQEDSAVYLCASRDRVSGNTIYFGEGSWLTVV.

This clonotype was seen more than once but under ten times. The chain carries TRBV5-1 and TRBJ2-1, with 11 bases identical to TRBD2. The CDR3 is made up of 15 amino acids. Per the germline V gene, CDR1 is SGHRS and CDR2 is YFSETQ. The V segment lost 5 bases and the J segment 7 bases; nucleotides outside the gene matches: 8. The CDR3 DNA is TGCGCCAGCAGGATTAGCGGGGGGGAACTTAATGAGCAGTTCTTC. As protein: CASRISGGELNEQFF.

This clonotype came up a few times. Germline and junction disagree at one end, which may indicate a read error. This chain uses TRBV29-1 with TRBJ1-2; D remains ambiguous. Germline CDR1 SQVTM, CDR2 ANQGSEA. There are 9 residues in the CDR3. The CDR3 reads CSVEEGKYF. The CDR3 region has the DNA TGCAGCGTTGAAGAAGGAAAGTATTTC.

This clonotype was observed a few times. The chain's CDR3 is CATSTGGRQPQHF. Here the CDR3 DNA reads TGTGCCACCAGTACAGGGGGAAGGCAGCCCCAGCATTTT. The J gene is TRBJ1-5, the V gene TRBV24-1; 8 bases align to TRBD1. The CDR3 runs to 13 residues. V lost 6 bases and J lost 7; bases outside the gene matches: 4. From germline, CDR1 is KGHDR and CDR2 SFDVKD.

The chain employs TRBV29-1 and TRBJ2-7; no definite D call. The CDR3 runs to 13 residues. Trimming left V 6 bases short and J 1 base short, with 13 bases between. Germline V gene data show CDR1 as SQVTM and CDR2 as ANQGSEA. CDR3 residues: CSVRQLGSYEQYF. The CDR3, as DNA: TGCAGCGTCCGGCAGCTGGGGTCCTACGAGCAGTACTTC.

This clonotype was detected only a few times. The rearrangement links TRBV7-2 to TRBJ2-7; TRBD2 is a possible D gene (6 bases). Germline-derived CDR1 and CDR2 are SGHTA and FQGNSA. The CDR3 extends over 14 amino acids. V dropped 3 bases and J dropped 5 bases, with 14 bases sitting between them. CDR3 sequence (DNA): TGTGCCAGCAGCTTGGGGGGTTTGGCCAACGAGCAGTACTTC. Amino acids: CASSLGGLANEQYF.

The DNA of the CDR3 is TGTGCCAGCAGTTACACCAGAAACACTGAAGCTTTCTTT. It is translated as CASSYTRNTEAFF. The chain joins TRBV6-2 or TRBV6-3 to TRBJ1-1; D is ambiguous. The V and J ends lost 2 bases and 2 bases respectively, with 6 bases between them. The CDR3 spans 13 residues. Germline CDR1 is MNHEY and CDR2 is SVGEGT.

The chain combines TRBV6-2 or TRBV6-3 with TRBJ2-7; D is uncertain. The CDR3 contains 13 residues. The V end was cut by 3 bases, the J end by 2 bases, with 8 bases between. CDR1 is MNHEY and CDR2 is SVGEGT in the germline V gene. The CDR3 spells CASSYDPTYEQYF. Written as DNA, the CDR3 is TGTGCCAGCAGTTATGACCCTACCTACGAGCAGTACTTC.

This clonotype has only a few counts. The chain is built from TRBV7-8 and TRBJ2-5; D is ambiguous. This CDR3 has 12 residues. Germline CDR1 reads SGHVS; CDR2 reads FQNEAQ. Between the trimmed V and J ends, which lost 3 bases and 5 bases, there was a span of 7 bases. CDR3 DNA: TGTGCCAGCAGCTTTTCATGGGAGACCCAGTACTTC. Translation gives CASSFSWETQYF.